This section outlines one T cell receptor (beta chain) sequence together with its context. The target antigen is unknown. This sample stems from a study of radiotherapy plus CTLA-4 blockade in lung cancer. Whole-study findings and limits: After treatment with radiotherapy plus ipilimumab, TCR clones that came from the tumor expanded in blood.

This CDR3 is built from 14 residues. V dropped 5 bases and J dropped 4; count of bases not matched to a gene: 4. Germline assignment: CDR1 SGHVS and CDR2 FQNEAQ. Assay: immunoSEQ multiplex PCR; the TCRdb copy retains only in-frame clones and omits some. This table holds around 40,000 clones, 65% to 75% found once. This receptor was obtained from a human donor with non-small cell lung cancer who had stable disease on radiotherapy plus ipilimumab. Sequenced here: peripheral blood, sampled from a patient treated with radiotherapy plus ipilimumab. This chain connects TRBV7-8 to TRBJ1-2; 10 bases match TRBD1. The CDR3 loop reads CASSPRTGGYGYTF. CDR3 bases: TGTGCCAGCAGCCCCAGGACAGGGGGCTATGGCTACACCTTC. Filled out from reference TRBV7-8 and TRBJ1-2, the complete variable domain reads GAGVSQSPRYKVAKRGQDVALRCDPISGHVSLFWYQQALGQGPEFLTYFQNEAQLDKSGLPSDRFFAERPEGSVSTLKIQRTQQEDSAVYLCASSPRTGGYGYTFGSGTRLTVV.